One sample yielded the 10 T cell receptor beta chains listed below, sequenced in a study of cytomegalovirus exposure and HLA in healthy donors. The PCR had 60 Vbeta and 13 Jbeta primers. Some clones are missing from TCRdb's copy, which holds only in-frame ones; the method was immunoSEQ multiplex PCR. The sample has about 130,000 clones; around 78% are singletons. The sequenced sample was PBMCs. Receptor source: a man between 35 and 55 years old in good health and CMV-seronegative.

The chain links TRBV13 to TRBJ2-7, with a possible D match to TRBD2 (5 bases). The CDR3 is 15 residues long. Trimming took off 5 bases at V and 0 bases at J, with 14 bases between the two ends. The V gene's germline CDR1 is PRHDT and CDR2 FYEKMQ (reference sequence). DNA for the CDR3: TGTGCCAGCAGCACTCAAGCGGAGAACTCCTACGAGCAGTACTTC. The encoded protein is CASSTQAENSYEQYF.

The rearrangement joins TRBV28 to TRBJ2-7, with a possible D match to TRBD1 (6 bases). Between the trimmed V and J ends, which lost 7 bases and 1 base, there was a span of 17 bases. The CDR3 sequence is 15 residues long. Germline assignment: CDR1 MDHEN and CDR2 SYDVKM. The CDR3 region is CASTYRVGQSYEQYF. The CDR3 DNA sequence: TGTGCCAGCACGTACAGGGTAGGTCAGTCCTACGAGCAGTACTTC. Full variable domain (missing parts from reference TRBV28 and TRBJ2-7): DVKVTQSSRYLVKRTGEKVFLECVQDMDHENMFWYRQDPGLGLRLIYFSYDVKMKEKGDIPEGYSVSREKKERFSLILESASTNQTSMYLCASTYRVGQSYEQYFGPGTRLTVT.

The rearrangement links TRBV30 to TRBJ1-5; TRBD1 is a possible D gene (5 bases). Per the germline V gene, CDR1 is GTSNPN and CDR2 is SVGIG (reference sequence). The CDR3 length is 12 residues. Deletions cut 2 bases from V and 11 bases from J, with 13 bases between. This CDR3 reads CAWSTELTAQHF. The CDR3, as DNA: TGTGCCTGGAGTACGGAGTTGACAGCCCAGCATTTT.

The chain couples TRBV19 to TRBJ1-3, with D possibly TRBD1 on 6 matching bases. CDR1 is LNHDA and CDR2 is SQIVND in the germline V gene (reference sequence). V was trimmed by 4 bases and J by 0 bases, leaving 7 bases between them. CDR3 length: 14 residues. CDR3 sequence (DNA): TGTGCCAGTAGTAGGGGGCTCTCTGGAAACACCATATATTTT. Its protein product is CASSRGLSGNTIYF.

The chain is built from TRBV28 and TRBJ2-7; 10 nucleotides line up with TRBD2. Trimming at V came to 7 bases and at J to 6 bases, leaving 12 bases not matched to a gene. Looked up from germline, CDR1 is MDHEN and CDR2 is SYDVKM. CDR3 length: 15 residues. The DNA for the CDR3 is TGTGCCAGCACTCGGAGCGCTAGCGGGGGAGGCGAGCAGTACTTC. It codes for CASTRSASGGGEQYF.

The chain joins TRBV19 to TRBJ2-7; TRBD1 matches at 8 bases. This CDR3 is built from 15 residues. Losses at the gene ends were 5 bases for V and 6 bases for J; bases not matched to a gene: 12. Germline CDR1 reads LNHDA; CDR2 reads SQIVND (reference sequence). The CDR3 DNA reads as TGTGCCAGTAGTGGTAGGCAGGGGGCCATCGTCGAGCAGTACTTC. Protein product: CASSGRQGAIVEQYF.

The chain carries TRBV27 and TRBJ1-2; weak D call: TRBD1 (6 bases). Germline lookup yields CDR1 MNHEY and CDR2 SMNVEV (reference sequence). The CDR3 covers 12 residues. The V and J ends lost 5 bases and 6 bases respectively, with 10 bases between them. As DNA, the CDR3 is TGTGCCAGCAGTGGGGGCGGACATGGCTACACCTTC. Protein product: CASSGGGHGYTF.

The rearrangement joins TRBV7-6 to TRBJ1-1; no firm D call. The CDR3 has 14 amino acids. Germline CDR1 and CDR2: SGHVS and FNYEAQ. Deletions cut 1 base from V and 1 base from J, with 7 bases between. This CDR3 is CASSLGGSNTEAFF. The CDR3 DNA reads as TGTGCCAGCAGCTTAGGCGGATCGAACACTGAAGCTTTCTTT.

The chain has TRBV4-2 and TRBJ1-2; 9 positions agree with TRBD1. The J segment lost 7 bases and the V segment lost 4 bases, leaving 10 bases of the junction unmatched. From germline, CDR1 is LGHNA and CDR2 YNFKEQ. The length of the CDR3 is 15 residues. The chain's CDR3 is CASSREGQGRSGYTF. CDR3 in DNA: TGTGCCAGCAGCCGTGAGGGACAGGGAAGGAGTGGCTACACCTTC.

The gene calls are TRBV6-5 and TRBJ2-1, with 13 bases aligning to TRBD2. The J segment lost 4 bases and the V segment lost 1 base, leaving 1 base of the junction unmatched. The CDR3 loop spans 16 amino acids. In germline, CDR1 is MNHEY, CDR2 SVGAGI. This CDR3 is CASSYLTSGGYNEQFF. The CDR3 nucleotides are TGTGCCAGCAGTTACTTGACTAGCGGGGGGTACAATGAGCAGTTCTTC.